Each of the 8 T cell receptor beta chains below was sequenced from the same sample in a study of T cells in Graves' hyperthyroidism and ophthalmopathy. Regions amplified from RNA transcripts were the TCR beta CDR3 regions. TCR CDR3 underwent first-round RT-PCR with the HTBI primer set. TCRdb reprocessed the multiplex PCR reads with MiXCR, giving one entry per CDR3 protein. The top ten clones hold around a fifth of a sample with around 350,000 distinct CDR3 sequences, about 14% of them seen once. Material for sequencing was blood. The receptors originated from a woman in her twenties or thirties with Graves' ophthalmopathy.

With respect to this clonotype: One end of the junction is discordant with germline, which a read error may explain. CDR3 in DNA: TGCGCCAGCAGCCAATTTGAAGGGGTTTACACCGGGGAGCTGTTTTTT. Translated: CASSQFEGVYTGELFF. The chain uses TRBV5-4 and TRBJ2-2, with D possibly being TRBD1 (5 bases). The CDR3 is made up of 16 amino acids. In germline, CDR1 is SGHNT, CDR2 YYREEE (reference sequence).

In the case of this clonotype: A much larger clone lies a single base off, so this may be a read error. V is TRBV4-1 and J is TRBJ1-1; D unclear. The length of the CDR3 is 15 residues. Germline-derived CDR1 and CDR2 are MGHRA and YSYEKL. DNA of the CDR3: TGCGCCAGCAGCCAAGATGGGGAGTGGAACACTGAAGCTCTCTTT. This gives the protein CASSQDGEWNTEALF.

J is TRBJ1-3 and V is TRBV3-1; TRBD1 agrees at 10 bases. The length of the CDR3 is 17 residues. V was pared by 1 base and J by 0 bases, with 3 bases of the junction left unmatched. Per germline, CDR1 LGHDT and CDR2 YNNKEL (reference sequence). The CDR3 loop reads CASSQVGQGLSGNTIYF. CDR3 nucleotide sequence: TGTGCCAGCAGCCAAGTGGGACAGGGGCTCTCTGGAAACACCATATATTTT.

The chain carries TRBV19 and TRBJ1-4, with 8 bases lining up with TRBD1. The germline CDR1 and CDR2 sequences are LNHDA and SQIVND (reference sequence). The CDR3 has 19 amino acids. With V trimmed by 10 bases and J by 6 bases, 25 bases remained unmatched. The CDR3 sequence is CATSVPGEETGVADEKLFF. The CDR3 DNA sequence: TGTGCCACCTCTGTACCGGGAGAGGAGACAGGGGTGGCCGATGAAAAACTGTTTTTT.

This clonotype was observed at least ten times. The chain uses TRBV7-9 and TRBJ2-5, with D tentatively TRBD2 (6 bases). Germline V CDR1 and CDR2: SEHNR, FQNEAQ (reference sequence). The CDR3 has 16 residues. V gave up 1 base and J gave up 1 base, with 13 bases separating them. The CDR3 DNA sequence: TGTGCCAGCAGCTTAGTAGGTTTGGGGGGCCAAGAGACCCAGTACTTC. Residues: CASSLVGLGGQETQYF.

In its sample, this clonotype was seen many times. The rearrangement links TRBV6-1 to TRBJ1-3; D unresolved. The CDR3 sequence is 18 residues long. V shed 0 bases and J shed 0 bases, with 15 bases lying between them. The germline V gene encodes CDR1 MNHNS and CDR2 SASEGT. The CDR3 DNA reads TGTGCCAGCAGTGAAGCGCGGACTCGGGTGCTCTCTGGAAACACCATATATTTT. Encoded protein: CASSEARTRVLSGNTIYF.

The sample holds a few counts of this clonotype. V and J are TRBV6-4 and TRBJ2-1, with no clear D. The V gene lost 3 bases and the J gene lost 8 bases, with 11 bases spanning the gap. The CDR3 runs to 13 residues. Germline V CDR1 and CDR2: MRHNA, SNTAGT. CDR3 in amino acids: CASSEVWADEQFF. The CDR3 DNA reads TGTGCCAGCAGTGAGGTGTGGGCGGATGAGCAGTTCTTC.

This clonotype appeared many times. The chain joins TRBV30 to TRBJ1-2; 8 bases align to TRBD1. The CDR3 spans 14 residues. The V segment lost 3 bases and the J segment 2 bases; nucleotides outside the gene matches: 5. Germline V gives CDR1 GTSNPN, CDR2 SVGIG (reference sequence). The CDR3 bases are TGTGCCTGGAGAGACTGGACAGGGAACTATGGCTACACCTTC. Protein sequence: CAWRDWTGNYGYTF.